This is a list of T cell receptor beta chains from one sample in a study of blood T cell repertoires in COVID-19. Sequencing used immunoSEQ multiplex PCR; TCRdb keeps in-frame clones, though not all of them. This sample has about 270,000 clones, with less than 85% found just once. The sequenced material came from peripheral blood. These receptors were obtained from a woman aged 18-29 years with acute or convalescent COVID-19. Each CDR3 is given with its conserved first and last residue. The D gene is left open where the match is weak. Some rows mark clone size as missing; the rest say once, few, many or name a class of expanded clone.

j_call d_call v_call clone_size cdr3_aa cdr3_nt
TRBJ1-3 TRBD1 TRBV7-2 . CASSLEAGGRGNTIYF TGTGCCAGCAGCTTAGAGGCAGGGGGACGTGGAAACACCATATATTTT
TRBJ1-4 . TRBV7-9 . CASSRLTGLNEKLFF TGTGCCAGCAGCCGATTGACAGGCCTAAATGAAAAACTGTTTTTT
TRBJ2-2 TRBD2 TRBV3-1/TRBV3-2 . CASSQLIAGLAIVGDTGELFF TGTGCCAGCAGCCAACTAATTGCGGGACTAGCGATCGTAGGGGACACCGGGGAGCTGTTTTTT
TRBJ1-2 . TRBV24-1 . CATSDLGGYGYTF TGTGCCACCAGTGATTTAGGGGGCTATGGCTACACCTTC
TRBJ1-6 . TRBV6-5 . CASRKRDNSPLHF TGTGCCAGCAGGAAGAGGGATAATTCACCCCTCCACTTT
TRBJ2-1 . TRBV4-3 . CASSQATSYIYEQFF TGCGCCAGCAGCCAGGCTACTAGTTATATTTATGAGCAGTTCTTC
TRBJ2-1 TRBD1 TRBV18 . CASSPPIRDRGYNEQFF TGTGCCAGCTCACCACCGATCAGGGACAGGGGATACAATGAGCAGTTCTTC
TRBJ1-1 . TRBV5-1 . CASSLDGRHTEAFF TGCGCCAGCAGCTTGGATGGGAGGCACACTGAAGCTTTCTTT
TRBJ2-5 TRBD1 TRBV15 . CATSRDSHQETQYF TGTGCCACCAGCCGGGACAGTCATCAAGAGACCCAGTACTTC
TRBJ2-4 . TRBV7-2 . CASSLSGNYIAKNIQYF TGTGCCAGCAGCTTATCGGGAAACTATATAGCCAAAAACATTCAGTACTTC
TRBJ1-6 . TRBV14 . CASSQYTGSGGNSPLHF TGTGCCAGCAGCCAATATACGGGGTCCGGTGGAAATTCACCCCTCCACTTT
TRBJ2-7 TRBD2 TRBV30 once CAWSSSGREKRYF TGTGCCTGGAGTTCCTCCGGGAGGGAGAAGCGGTACTTC
TRBJ2-7 TRBD1 TRBV5-1 . CASSSQGAYEQYF TGCGCCAGCAGCTCGCAGGGGGCCTACGAGCAGTACTTC
TRBJ2-3 . TRBV7-9 few CASSSLDWDTDTQYF TGTGCCAGCAGCTCCTTGGACTGGGACACAGATACGCAGTATTTT
TRBJ1-1 . TRBV28 . CASSPRTLGATEAFF TGTGCCAGCAGTCCCCGGACCCTGGGGGCCACTGAAGCTTTCTTT
TRBJ2-3 TRBD2 TRBV7-2 . CASSLRSGRGGTDTQYF TGTGCCAGCAGCTTAAGGAGCGGGAGAGGGGGAACAGATACGCAGTATTTT
TRBJ1-5 TRBD1 TRBV19 once CASSFRQGYSNQPQHF TGTGCCAGTAGTTTCCGACAGGGTTATAGCAATCAGCCCCAGCATTTT
TRBJ2-5 TRBD2 TRBV7-3 . CASSLRGPREGGMFQETQYF TGTGCCAGCAGCTTAAGGGGCCCTAGGGAGGGCGGGATGTTCCAAGAGACCCAGTACTTC
TRBJ2-1 . TRBV18 . CASSPGQDSYNEQFF TGTGCCAGCTCACCGGGGCAGGACTCCTACAATGAGCAGTTCTTC
TRBJ2-7 TRBD2 TRBV4-1 . CASSLAGASSYEQYF TGCGCCAGCAGCCTAGCGGGAGCTTCCTCCTACGAGCAGTACTTC
TRBJ1-5 . TRBV18 . CASSVFRDNQPQHF TGTGCCAGCTCTGTATTCCGGGACAATCAGCCCCAGCATTTT
TRBJ1-2 . TRBV24-1 . CATSDFSGDGYTF TGTGCCACCAGTGATTTCTCCGGGGATGGCTACACCTTC
TRBJ1-1 . TRBV7-3 . CASSPQGMNTEAFF TGTGCCAGCAGCCCCCAGGGGATGAACACTGAAGCTTTCTTT